This record looks at one T cell receptor (beta chain) sequence and its context. Its antigen remains unidentified. The repertoire was sequenced with immunoSEQ multiplex PCR; TCRdb's copy has only in-frame clones and lacks some. The sample yields about 130,000 clones, approximately 92% seen once. CDR1 is WSHSY, CDR2 SAAADI, per germline. Germline trimming cut 3 bases from V and 3 bases from J; bases unmatched to any gene: 4. CDR3 length equals 15 residues. The record originates from a study of graft-versus-host responses after intestinal transplantation. About the study: Recipients across the board were started on anti-thymocyte globulin induction, then kept on tacrolimus and steroids for roughly 3 years. Findings of the study overall: The marrow of recipients harbored GvH clones, and ileum or blood showed some of them first. After transplant, early declines in HvG clones were associated with peak levels of circulating GvH clones. Patients with graft-donor T cell macrochimerism had high graft-versus-host to host-versus-graft clonal ratios in allografts.

V is TRBV10-2 and J is TRBJ2-5, with TRBD2 matching 10 bases. This TCR was sampled from a human donor who received an intestinal transplant. Sequences were derived from unstimulated CD4+ T cells sorted from spleen or lymph node cells, sampled before intestinal transplant. CDR3 loop: CASSDLAGAKETQYF. In DNA form, the CDR3 reads TGCGCCAGCAGTGACCTAGCGGGGGCAAAAGAGACCCAGTACTTC.